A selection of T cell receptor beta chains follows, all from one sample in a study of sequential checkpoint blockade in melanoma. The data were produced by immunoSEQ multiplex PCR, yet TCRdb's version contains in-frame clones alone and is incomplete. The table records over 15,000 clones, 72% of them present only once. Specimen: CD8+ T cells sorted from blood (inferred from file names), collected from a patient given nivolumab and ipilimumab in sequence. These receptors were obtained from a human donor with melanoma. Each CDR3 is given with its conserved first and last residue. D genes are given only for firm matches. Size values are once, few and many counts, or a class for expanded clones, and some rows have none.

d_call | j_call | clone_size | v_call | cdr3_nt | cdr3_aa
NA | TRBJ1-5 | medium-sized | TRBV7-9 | TGTGCCAGCAGCTTATCGGGATGGCCCCAGCATTTT | CASSLSGWPQHF
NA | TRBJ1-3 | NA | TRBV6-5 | TGTGCCAGCAGTTACTCGGCAGACTACTCTGGAAACACCATATATTTT | CASSYSADYSGNTIYF
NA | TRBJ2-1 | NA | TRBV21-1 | TGTGCCAGCAGCAAAGCGTGCGGGACGTCCTACAATGAGCAGTTCTTC | CASSKACGTSYNEQFF
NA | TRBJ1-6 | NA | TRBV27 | TGTGCCAGCAGTTTCTCGGGAACGAGCTCCTATAATTCACCCCTCCACTTT | CASSFSGTSSYNSPLHF
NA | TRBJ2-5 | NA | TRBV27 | TGTGCCAGCAGTACCCCCCGGGAAGAAGAGACCCAGTACTTC | CASSTPREEETQYF
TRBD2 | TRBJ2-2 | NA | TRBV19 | TGTGCCAGTAGTCCTAGCGGGGGGGGAACCGGGGAGCTGTTTTTT | CASSPSGGGTGELFF
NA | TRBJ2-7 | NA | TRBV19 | TGTGCCAGTAGTTTCCGAGGAGGGTACGTCGAGCAGTACTTC | CASSFRGGYVEQYF
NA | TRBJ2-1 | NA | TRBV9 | TGTGCCAGCAGCGGTAGCGGCAGCTCCTACAATGAGCAGTTCTTC | CASSGSGSSYNEQFF
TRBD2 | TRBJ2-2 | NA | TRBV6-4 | TGTGCCAGCAGTTACTCGACTAGCGGGGGTACCGGGGAGCTGTTTTTT | CASSYSTSGGTGELFF
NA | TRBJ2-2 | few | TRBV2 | TGTGCCAGCATCCCACAGGGTCAGGGTACCGGGGAGCTGTTTTTT | CASIPQGQGTGELFF
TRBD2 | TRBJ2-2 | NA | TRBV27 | TGTGCCAGCAGTTTTCGAGCGGGGGGTGACGGGGAGCTGTTTTTT | CASSFRAGGDGELFF
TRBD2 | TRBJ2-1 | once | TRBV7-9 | TGTGCCAGCAGCTTATTAACTAGCGGGTACTACAATGAGCAGTTCTTC | CASSLLTSGYYNEQFF
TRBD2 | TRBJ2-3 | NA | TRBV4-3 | TGCGCCAGCAGCCCCACTAGCGGGGGAGTAGATACGCAGTATTTT | CASSPTSGGVDTQYF
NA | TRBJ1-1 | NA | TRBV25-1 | TGTGCCAGCCAGGACACTGAAGCTTTCTTT | CASQDTEAFF
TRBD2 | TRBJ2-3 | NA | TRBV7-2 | TGTGCCAGCAGCCCCCCCTCGGGGGGGCGTACAGATACGCAGTATTTT | CASSPPSGGRTDTQYF
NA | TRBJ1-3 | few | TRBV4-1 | TGCGCCAGCAGCCAAAGTGGGGGGATGGGGGCTGGAAACACCATATATTTT | CASSQSGGMGAGNTIYF
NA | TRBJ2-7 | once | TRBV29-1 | TGCAGCGTTGAAGGGTCGTCCCGGAGCTCCTACGAGCAGTACTTC | CSVEGSSRSSYEQYF
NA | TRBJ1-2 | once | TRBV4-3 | TGCGCCAGCAGCCAGGACGACAGGACCGTACCTAACTATGGCTACACCTTC | CASSQDDRTVPNYGYTF
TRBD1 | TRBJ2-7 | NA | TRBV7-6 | TGTGCCAGCAGCCCCGGACAGGGCTACGAGCAGTACTTC | CASSPGQGYEQYF
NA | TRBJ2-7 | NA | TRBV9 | TGTGCCAGCAGCGTAGGCAGGGGTACCTACGAGCAGTACTTC | CASSVGRGTYEQYF
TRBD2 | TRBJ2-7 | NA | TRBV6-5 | TGTGCCAGCGGGGGGGCCTACGAGCAGTACTTC | CASGGAYEQYF
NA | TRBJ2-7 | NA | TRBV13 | TGTGCCAGCAGCTTAGTTGAGGGGCGGGATTACGAGCAGTACTTC | CASSLVEGRDYEQYF
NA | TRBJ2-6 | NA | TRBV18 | TGTGCCAGCTCACCAAGAGATGGCGGCAGCGACTCTGGGGCCAACGTCCTGACTTTC | CASSPRDGGSDSGANVLTF